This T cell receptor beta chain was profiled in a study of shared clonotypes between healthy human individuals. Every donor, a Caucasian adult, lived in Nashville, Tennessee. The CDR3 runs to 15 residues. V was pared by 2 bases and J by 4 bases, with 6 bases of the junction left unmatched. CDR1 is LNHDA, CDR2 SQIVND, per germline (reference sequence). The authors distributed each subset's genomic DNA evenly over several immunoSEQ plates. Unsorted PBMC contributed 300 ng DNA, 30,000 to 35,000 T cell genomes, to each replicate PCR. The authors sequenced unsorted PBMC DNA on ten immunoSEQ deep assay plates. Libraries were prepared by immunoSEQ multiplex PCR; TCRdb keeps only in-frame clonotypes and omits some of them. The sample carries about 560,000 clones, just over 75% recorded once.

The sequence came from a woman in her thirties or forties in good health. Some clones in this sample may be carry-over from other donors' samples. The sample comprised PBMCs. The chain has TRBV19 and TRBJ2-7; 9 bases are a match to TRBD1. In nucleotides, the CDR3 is TGTGCCAGTAGTATATCGGACAGGGGAAGTTACGAGCAGTACTTC. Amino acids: CASSISDRGSYEQYF. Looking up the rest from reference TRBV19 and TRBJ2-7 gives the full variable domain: DGGITQSPKYLFRKEGQNVTLSCEQNLNHDAMYWYRQDPGQGLRLIYYSQIVNDFQKGDIAEGYSVSREKKESFPLTVTSAQKNPTAFYLCASSISDRGSYEQYFGPGTRLTVT.